Following are 20 T cell receptor beta chains from one sample sequenced in a study of control samples from healthy donors and cancer patients. Assay used: immunoSEQ multiplex PCR; TCRdb lists only in-frame clones, some missing. Altogether 130,000 or so clones are present, nearly 90% being singletons, with the ten largest covering 6% to 9.5%. The sample comprised PBMCs. The receptors derive from a man in his forties or fifties with head and neck cancer.

The rearrangement joins TRBV5-1 to TRBJ1-1, with 7 bases identical to TRBD1. Per germline, CDR1 SGHRS and CDR2 YFSETQ. After removal of 4 bases from V and 2 bases from J, the junction contained 8 bases not matched to a gene. The CDR3 has 15 residues. The DNA of the CDR3 is TGCGCCAGCAGCCCCCATGGGACAGTAAACACTGAAGCTTTCTTT. This encodes CASSPHGTVNTEAFF.

This clone has only one observation. The chain employs TRBV6-5 and TRBJ2-5, with D perhaps TRBD1 (5 bases). Germline V gene lookup returns CDR1 MNHEY and CDR2 SVGAGI. V was shortened by 10 bases and J by 1 base, with 16 bases between the two germline ends. This CDR3 is built from 14 residues. The chain's CDR3 is CAIKDTLTQETQYF. The CDR3 DNA follows: TGTGCCATCAAGGACACGCTTACCCAAGAGACCCAGTACTTC.

V is TRBV6-6 and J is TRBJ1-5; a possible D gene is TRBD1 (5 bases). This CDR3 comprises 16 residues. Germline-derived CDR1 and CDR2 are MNHNY and SVGAGI (reference sequence). Trimming took 6 bases from V and 2 from J, leaving 17 bases between them. The CDR3 reads CASRQTGGTGNQPQHF. The CDR3 nucleotides are TGTGCCAGCAGACAAACCGGGGGGACGGGCAATCAGCCCCAGCATTTT.

V and J are TRBV3-1 (or the pseudogene TRBV3-2) and TRBJ1-3; 8 bases match TRBD1. This CDR3 is built from 16 residues. CDR1 and CDR2 (germline): LGHDT, YNNKEL (reference sequence). V lost 4 bases, J lost 2 bases, and 7 bases stayed unmatched. The CDR3 DNA reads as TGTGCCAGCAGCCCAACCTCGACAGGGGCTGGAAACACCATATATTTT. As protein: CASSPTSTGAGNTIYF.

The chain links TRBV7-9 to TRBJ2-3; TRBD2 matches at 8 bases. Per germline, CDR1 SEHNR and CDR2 FQNEAQ (reference sequence). V gave up 2 bases and J gave up 3 bases; unmatched junction bases: 10. CDR3 length: 17 amino acids. Written as DNA, the CDR3 is TGTGCCAGCAGCTTATCAGGAGCGGGAGCTTGGACAGATACGCAGTATTTT. This sequence encodes CASSLSGAGAWTDTQYF.

In its sample, this clone was seen a few times. The rearrangement uses TRBV5-8 and TRBJ1-3; unclear D gene. V lost 4 bases and J lost 4, with 12 bases in between. CDR1 is SGHTS, CDR2 YDEGEE, per germline. This CDR3 contains 14 residues. The CDR3 is CASSPDLGGNTIYF. CDR3 sequence (DNA): TGTGCCAGCAGCCCGGACCTCGGAGGAAACACCATATATTTT.

The chain couples TRBV12-3 or TRBV12-4 to TRBJ2-1; D is undetermined. This CDR3 contains 12 residues. V lost 6 bases, J lost 7 bases, and 10 bases lay in between. The CDR3 sequence: CASSNSGNEQFF. CDR3 nucleotides: TGTGCCAGCAGCAATTCCGGGAATGAGCAGTTCTTC.

V gene TRBV5-1 combines with J gene TRBJ2-2; 10 bases line up with TRBD2. Looked up from germline, CDR1 is SGHRS and CDR2 is YFSETQ. The trim removed 4 bases at V and 0 bases at J, leaving 3 bases unmatched. The CDR3 sequence is 16 residues long. The CDR3 DNA reads TGCGCCAGCAGCCGTGGACTAGCGGCGAACACCGGGGAGCTGTTTTTT. This sequence encodes CASSRGLAANTGELFF.

This rearrangement joins TRBV5-4 to TRBJ2-1; D unclear. CDR1 SGHNT and CDR2 YYREEE come from the germline V gene (reference sequence). The CDR3 is 12 residues long. Trimming stripped 1 base from V and 6 bases from J, with 5 bases between. CDR3 loop: CASSLYPNEQFF. CDR3 nucleotide sequence: TGTGCCAGCAGCTTGTACCCCAATGAGCAGTTCTTC.

This rearrangement joins TRBV6-6 to TRBJ1-3; D is unresolved. The CDR3 runs 14 residues. Deletions cut 6 bases from V and 4 bases from J, with 13 bases between. Germline values: CDR1 MNHNY, CDR2 SVGAGI (reference sequence). In nucleotides, the CDR3 is TGTGCCAGCAGAATGGGCCAAGGCGGAAACACCATATATTTT. Its protein is CASRMGQGGNTIYF.

V gene TRBV3-1 (or the pseudogene TRBV3-2) combines with J gene TRBJ1-6, with unresolved D. Between the trimmed V and J ends, which lost 1 base and 10 bases, there was a span of 8 bases. CDR1 and CDR2 from the germline V gene are LGHDT and YNNKEL (reference sequence). The CDR3 length is 13 residues. CDR3 sequence reads: CASSQAVQSPLHF. Here the CDR3 DNA reads TGTGCCAGCAGCCAAGCAGTACAGTCACCCCTCCACTTT.

The chain couples TRBV3-1 (or the pseudogene TRBV3-2) to TRBJ2-1, with D possibly called TRBD1 or TRBD2 (5 bases each). The CDR3 has 14 residues. The V gene's germline CDR1 is LGHDT and CDR2 YNNKEL (reference sequence). Trimming pared 2 bases from V and 10 bases from J, leaving 15 bases between. CDR3 loop: CASSQRGASPEQFF. The CDR3 coding sequence is TGTGCCAGCAGCCAAAGAGGGGCTAGCCCCGAGCAGTTCTTC.

The J gene is TRBJ2-3, the V gene TRBV4-2; 9 bases map to TRBD2. The CDR3 contains 14 residues. From germline, CDR1 is LGHNA and CDR2 YNFKEQ. After removal of 4 bases from V and 5 bases from J, the junction contained 4 bases not matched to a gene. Here the CDR3 reads CASSRSGSKDTQYF. The CDR3 nucleotides read TGTGCCAGCAGCCGTAGCGGGAGTAAAGATACGCAGTATTTT.

This sequence joins TRBV5-1 and TRBJ2-1, with 7 positions matching TRBD1. V shed 0 bases, J shed 7 bases, and the junction held 7 bases outside the gene matches. The CDR3 has 15 amino acids. The germline V gene encodes CDR1 SGHRS and CDR2 YFSETQ. The DNA for the CDR3 is TGCGCCAGCAGCTTGGCCACAGGGGTAGGGAATGAGCAGTTCTTC. Amino acids: CASSLATGVGNEQFF.

V and J are TRBV18 and TRBJ2-1; possible D gene TRBD2, 5 bases. The V gene's germline CDR1 is KGHSH and CDR2 LQKENI. Trimming cost V 3 bases and J 2 bases, with 17 bases left between them. This CDR3 is 17 amino acids long. The chain's CDR3 is CASSPLSGGLTYNEQFF. The DNA for the CDR3 is TGTGCCAGCTCACCCCTCTCTGGCGGGTTAACCTACAATGAGCAGTTCTTC.

The chain employs TRBV7-9 and TRBJ2-3; no firm D call. Germline CDR1 and CDR2: SEHNR and FQNEAQ (reference sequence). The CDR3 covers 12 residues. Deletions cut 4 bases from V and 2 bases from J, with 4 bases between. Here the CDR3 reads CASSSATDTQYF. The CDR3 DNA is TGTGCCAGCAGCTCCGCCACAGATACGCAGTATTTT. The full variable domain, its missing parts supplied by reference TRBV7-9 and TRBJ2-3, is DTGVSQNPRHKITKRGQNVTFRCDPISEHNRLYWYRQTLGQGPEFLTYFQNEAQLEKSRLLSDRFSAERPKGSFSTLEIQRTEQGDSAMYLCASSSATDTQYFGPGTRLTVL.

The gene calls are TRBV28 and TRBJ1-5, with D maybe TRBD1 (5 bases). Germline values: CDR1 MDHEN, CDR2 SYDVKM. This CDR3 is built from 14 residues. Trimming left V 5 bases short and J 3 bases short, with 11 bases between. CDR3 residues: CASSPRAYNQPQHF. The CDR3 DNA is TGTGCCAGCAGTCCCAGGGCCTACAATCAGCCCCAGCATTTT.

J is TRBJ1-3 and V is TRBV6-5, with a weak D call TRBD1 (5 bases). Per the germline V gene, CDR1 is MNHEY and CDR2 is SVGAGI. This CDR3 spans 15 amino acids. V gave up 0 bases and J gave up 0 bases, with 6 bases separating them. Written as DNA, the CDR3 is TGTGCCAGCAGTTACTCGACAGTCTCTGGAAACACCATATATTTT. This translates into CASSYSTVSGNTIYF.

This clone occurred once. The V and J genes are TRBV5-1 and TRBJ1-6; a weak D match, TRBD1 (5 bases). Germline V gene data show CDR1 as SGHRS and CDR2 as YFSETQ. V shed 4 bases and J shed 8 bases, with 16 bases lying between them. CDR3 length: 15 amino acids. CDR3 region: CASSTSTESDSPLHF. For the CDR3, the DNA is TGCGCCAGCAGCACATCGACAGAATCGGATTCACCCCTCCACTTT.

This chain uses TRBV7-2 with TRBJ2-5; D not resolved. CDR1 is SGHTA, CDR2 FQGNSA, per germline. The ends were cut back, 1 base at V and 3 bases at J, with 6 bases in the middle. The CDR3 is 13 residues long. CDR3 region: CASSLGLEETQYF. CDR3 nucleotide sequence: TGTGCCAGCAGCTTAGGTCTAGAAGAGACCCAGTACTTC.